This TCR beta chain stems from a study of early T cells in non-severe SARS-CoV-2 infection. About the research overall: Sequenced material consisted of bulk RNA (from unsorted whole blood), and chains were unpaired.

Researchers tagged individual cDNA molecules with unique molecular identifiers. Via MiXCR, TCRdb re-called the 5' RACE reads, giving one row per CDR3 protein. The sample has roughly 41,000 distinct CDR3 sequences, less than 6.5% seen once. This clonotype was seen at least ten times. The sequencing here drew on whole blood, taken at baseline. This clonotype was sampled from an adult who was a healthcare worker with PCR-confirmed SARS-CoV-2 infection or an uninfected control (not recorded which).

CDR3: CASRTEYSNQPQHF. CDR3 in DNA: TGTGCCAGTAGGACAGAATATAGCAATCAGCCCCAGCATTTT. The chain recombines TRBV19 with TRBJ1-5, with D possibly being TRBD1 (5 bases). V was trimmed by 6 bases and J by 0 bases, leaving 9 bases between them. This CDR3 has 14 amino acids. Germline V gives CDR1 LNHDA, CDR2 SQIVND (reference sequence).